What follows are 16 T cell receptor beta chains derived from one specimen sequenced in a study of technical replicates of blood from a few donors. This table comes from immunoSEQ multiplex PCR, and its TCRdb copy is limited to in-frame clones, with some not included. The table has approximately 89,000 clones, around 94% seen once. Sequencing used T cells isolated from PBMCs. These receptors came from a human donor in good health.

The chain recombines TRBV6-1 with TRBJ2-1, with 11 bases matching TRBD2. The CDR3 covers 15 residues. Germline values: CDR1 MNHNS, CDR2 SASEGT. Germline trimming cut 9 bases from V and 8 bases from J; bases unmatched to any gene: 12. Here the CDR3 reads CASRSSGRAFHEQFF. The CDR3 nucleotides are TGTGCCAGTAGGAGTAGCGGGAGGGCCTTTCATGAGCAGTTCTTC.

J is TRBJ2-1 and V is TRBV7-2; D is perhaps TRBD2 (7 bases). This CDR3 is 13 amino acids long. CDR1 and CDR2 (germline): SGHTA, FQGNSA. Trimming stripped 2 bases from V and 15 bases from J, with 17 bases between. The chain's CDR3 is CASSLHLNREGFF. For the CDR3, the DNA is TGTGCCAGCAGCTTACACCTAAACAGGGAGGGGTTCTTC.

The J gene is TRBJ1-1, the V gene TRBV10-3; 10 bases are a match to TRBD1. J lost 6 bases, V lost 5 bases, and 6 bases had no gene match. Germline CDR1 is ENHRY and CDR2 is SYGVKD. The CDR3 consists of 14 residues. The DNA of the CDR3 is TGTGCCATCAGTCGACGACAGGGGGCGGCTGAAGCTTTCTTT. This codes for CAISRRQGAAEAFF.

The CDR3 sequence: CATNEQFF. The CDR3 nucleotides read TGTGCTACAAATGAGCAGTTCTTC. The chain couples TRBV7-9 to TRBJ2-1; D gene ambiguous. The CDR3 is 8 residues long. Per germline, CDR1 SEHNR and CDR2 FQNEAQ (reference sequence).

The chain links TRBV7-9 to TRBJ2-3; a possible D gene is TRBD1 (7 bases). The V end lost 1 base, the J end lost 0 bases, and 11 bases lay between the germline ends. The CDR3 has 16 residues. From germline, CDR1 is SEHNR and CDR2 FQNEAQ (reference sequence). The CDR3 protein is CASSLETGTSTDTQYF. CDR3 nucleotide sequence: TGTGCCAGCAGCTTAGAGACAGGGACTAGCACAGATACGCAGTATTTT.

The V call is TRBV10-3, the J call TRBJ1-1; tentative D call: TRBD1 (5 bases). CDR1 is ENHRY and CDR2 is SYGVKD in the germline V gene. The CDR3 runs to 14 residues. Trimming stripped 2 bases from V and 5 bases from J, with 12 bases between. The CDR3 reads CAISEDQGYTEAFF. CDR3 sequence (DNA): TGTGCCATCAGTGAGGATCAGGGATATACTGAAGCTTTCTTT.

V usage is TRBV5-4 and J usage is TRBJ2-7; D is unresolved. V was trimmed by 0 bases and J by 2 bases, leaving 6 bases between them. This CDR3 region has 13 residues. Germline CDR1 SGHNT, CDR2 YYREEE (reference sequence). The CDR3, as DNA: TGTGCCAGCAGCTTGGGGGCAGCCTACGAGCAGTACTTC. Translating gives CASSLGAAYEQYF.

The chain has TRBV27 and TRBJ1-1, with 7 bases identical to TRBD1. This CDR3 contains 15 residues. The germline V gene encodes CDR1 MNHEY and CDR2 SMNVEV (reference sequence). V dropped 5 bases and J dropped 1; count of bases not matched to a gene: 7. CDR3 DNA sequence: TGTGCCAGCAGTCCCAGACAGGGACAGAACACTGAAGCTTTCTTT. Its protein is CASSPRQGQNTEAFF.

The rearrangement uses TRBV6-9 and TRBJ2-1; D unclear. The V gene's germline CDR1 is MNHGY and CDR2 SVAAGI. Trimming pared 4 bases from V and 6 bases from J, leaving 7 bases between. This CDR3 contains 12 residues. DNA of the CDR3: TGTGCCAGCAGTTTAAGACTCAATGAGCAGTTCTTC. Amino acid sequence: CASSLRLNEQFF.

This chain joins TRBV6-1 and TRBJ1-1, with 8 nucleotides matching TRBD1. Per the germline V gene, CDR1 is MNHNS and CDR2 is SASEGT. V shed 7 bases, J shed 5 bases, and the junction held 12 bases outside the gene matches. CDR3 length equals 15 residues. CDR3 residues: CASNRRTGRDTEAFF. CDR3 DNA: TGTGCCAGCAACAGAAGGACAGGGCGGGATACTGAAGCTTTCTTT.

CDR3 sequence (DNA): TGTGCCAGCAGCTCAAAGCGGAGTAGCACAGATACGCAGTATTTT. This encodes CASSSKRSSTDTQYF. The V gene is TRBV11-3, the J gene TRBJ2-3; tentatively, D is TRBD2 (5 bases). This CDR3 has 15 amino acids. Trimming took off 4 bases at V and 0 bases at J, with 11 bases between the two ends. In germline, CDR1 is SGHNT, CDR2 YENEEA.

V gene TRBV6-1 combines with J gene TRBJ1-5; D ambiguous. Between the trimmed V and J ends, which lost 1 base and 4 bases, there was a span of 17 bases. The CDR3 is made up of 17 amino acids. The germline CDR1 and CDR2 sequences are MNHNS and SASEGT. DNA of the CDR3: TGTGCCAGCAGTGAAGGAGCCATACCCCCTTATAATCAGCCCCAGCATTTT. It translates to CASSEGAIPPYNQPQHF.

V usage is TRBV27 and J usage is TRBJ2-1; 7 positions match TRBD2. The CDR3 runs to 13 residues. Germline CDR1 and CDR2: MNHEY and SMNVEV (reference sequence). J gave up 10 bases and V 6 bases, and 9 bases lay outside the gene matches. CDR3 protein: CASRPLAAQEQFF. The CDR3 DNA sequence: TGTGCCAGCAGGCCCCTAGCGGCCCAGGAGCAGTTCTTC.

The J gene is TRBJ2-3, the V gene TRBV28, with D possibly being TRBD2 (6 bases). Germline lookup yields CDR1 MDHEN and CDR2 SYDVKM. The V end lost 2 bases, the J end lost 2 bases, and 14 bases lay between the germline ends. This CDR3 spans 16 amino acids. The CDR3 loop is CASSLLGRTVTDTQYF. The CDR3 DNA follows: TGTGCCAGCAGTTTACTTGGGAGGACGGTCACAGATACGCAGTATTTT. Together with reference TRBV28 and TRBJ2-3, the CDR3 gives the full variable domain: DVKVTQSSRYLVKRTGEKVFLECVQDMDHENMFWYRQDPGLGLRLIYFSYDVKMKEKGDIPEGYSVSREKKERFSLILESASTNQTSMYLCASSLLGRTVTDTQYFGPGTRLTVL.

This chain connects TRBV27 to TRBJ1-2, with D possibly being TRBD1 (5 bases). Trimming stripped 5 bases from V and 8 bases from J, with 12 bases between. Looked up from germline, CDR1 is MNHEY and CDR2 is SMNVEV (reference sequence). The CDR3 consists of 12 residues. In nucleotides, the CDR3 is TGTGCCAGCAGTCAAAACAACAGGGGCTACACCTTC. It specifies CASSQNNRGYTF.

The chain employs TRBV7-2 and TRBJ2-7; possibly TRBD2 for D (6 bases). Germline V CDR1 and CDR2: SGHTA, FQGNSA. This CDR3 region has 14 residues. V lost 1 base and J lost 3, with 10 bases in between. The CDR3 reads CASSLGRGFYEQYF. The CDR3, as DNA: TGTGCCAGCAGCTTAGGTCGGGGGTTCTACGAGCAGTACTTC.